Following are 20 T cell receptor beta chains from one sample sequenced in a study of human thymus T cells. Measured with immunoSEQ multiplex PCR; TCRdb has only the in-frame clones, and not every one. Of approximately 70,000 clones in the sample, over 85% were seen once. The thymus tissue came from resections taken during corrective heart surgery. Sequenced: thymus tissue. All receptors derive from a girl less than two years old with a congenital heart defect but otherwise immunologically healthy.

This chain links TRBV4-3 with TRBJ1-5, with D unclear. Between the trimmed V and J ends, which lost 0 bases and 2 bases, there was a span of 29 bases. The CDR3 covers 22 residues. Germline CDR1 reads LGHNA; CDR2 reads YSLEER. In nucleotides, the CDR3 is TGCGCCAGCAGCCAAGAAGTGGGTCCCCCGCACCCCCTAGCTGGGGGCAATCAGCCCCAGCATTTT. Protein sequence: CASSQEVGPPHPLAGGNQPQHF.

V and J are TRBV9 and TRBJ2-5; D is tentatively TRBD1 or TRBD2 (5 bases each). CDR3 length: 14 amino acids. Trimming removed 3 bases from V and 0 bases from J, with 9 bases in between. Looked up from germline, CDR1 is SGDLS and CDR2 is YYNGEE. The CDR3, as DNA: TGTGCCAGCAGCGCGGGACCAAACCAAGAGACCCAGTACTTC. This codes for CASSAGPNQETQYF.

This clone was observed a handful of times. This chain joins TRBV20-1 and TRBJ1-2; TRBD1 agrees at 7 bases. The trim removed 6 bases at V and 6 bases at J, leaving 4 bases unmatched. Looked up from germline, CDR1 is DFQATT and CDR2 is SNEGSKA (reference sequence). CDR3 length: 11 amino acids. CDR3 nucleotide sequence: TGCAGTGCGCGGACAGGTGATGGCTACACCTTC. Amino acids: CSARTGDGYTF.

The V call is TRBV9, the J call TRBJ2-3; 7 bases fit TRBD2. The J segment lost 1 base and the V segment lost 0 bases, leaving 14 bases of the junction unmatched. Germline-derived CDR1 and CDR2 are SGDLS and YYNGEE. The CDR3 has 19 amino acids. The DNA of the CDR3 is TGTGCCAGCAGCGTAGCCCCCAGAGTCAACAGCGGGGGCACAGATACGCAGTATTTT. It yields the protein CASSVAPRVNSGGTDTQYF.

This chain connects TRBV6-6 to TRBJ2-3; weak D call: TRBD1 (6 bases). Germline values: CDR1 MNHNY, CDR2 SVGAGI (reference sequence). V lost 6 bases and J 2 bases, leaving 12 bases between the germline ends. CDR3 length: 14 residues. This CDR3 is CASRPGAYTDTQYF. The CDR3 bases are TGTGCCAGCAGACCAGGGGCTTACACAGATACGCAGTATTTT.

This chain uses TRBV5-4 with TRBJ2-3; D remains unclear. The CDR3 contains 13 residues. V lost 0 bases to trimming and J lost 3 bases, with 5 bases between them. Germline V gene data show CDR1 as SGHNT and CDR2 as YYREEE (reference sequence). The CDR3 here is CASSLGGTDTQYF. The CDR3 nucleotides are TGTGCCAGCAGCTTGGGGGGTACAGATACGCAGTATTTT. Variable domain in full (rest from reference TRBV5-4 and TRBJ2-3): ETGVTQSPTHLIKTRGQQVTLRCSSQSGHNTVSWYQQALGQGPQFIFQYYREEENGRGNFPPRFSGLQFPNYSSELNVNALELDDSALYLCASSLGGTDTQYFGPGTRLTVL.

This clone was counted only a few times. The V call is TRBV4-1, the J call TRBJ1-1, with a possible D match to TRBD1 (6 bases). The CDR3 has 16 residues. The germline gives CDR1 MGHRA, CDR2 YSYEKL. Trimming left V 0 bases short and J 1 base short, with 12 bases between. This CDR3 is CASSQDVLQGNTEAFF. CDR3 coding DNA: TGCGCCAGCAGCCAAGACGTCCTACAGGGGAACACTGAAGCTTTCTTT.

J is TRBJ2-1 and V is TRBV5-1; D perhaps matches TRBD2 (5 bases). V gave up 4 bases and J gave up 2 bases, with 10 bases separating them. Germline V gene lookup returns CDR1 SGHRS and CDR2 YFSETQ. This CDR3 has 14 amino acids. The CDR3 loop reads CASSPLRAYNEQFF. The DNA for the CDR3 is TGCGCCAGCAGCCCGTTGCGGGCCTACAATGAGCAGTTCTTC.

There are a few counts of this clone. The chain links TRBV6-5 to TRBJ1-1; D not certain. CDR3 size: 13 residues. Germline V CDR1 and CDR2: MNHEY, SVGAGI. Trimming took off 6 bases at V and 2 bases at J, with 10 bases between the two ends. The chain's CDR3 is CASSRTENTEAFF. For the CDR3, the DNA is TGTGCCAGCAGCCGAACAGAAAACACTGAAGCTTTCTTT.

This chain uses TRBV19 with TRBJ2-1; maybe TRBD2 (5 bases). Germline assignment: CDR1 LNHDA and CDR2 SQIVND (reference sequence). V gave up 8 bases and J gave up 1 base, with 21 bases separating them. CDR3 length: 17 residues. The CDR3: CASHSTSLRDSYNEQFF. The CDR3 bases are TGTGCCAGTCACAGTACTTCTCTCCGGGATTCCTACAATGAGCAGTTCTTC.

This clone was seen a single time. The chain couples TRBV30 to TRBJ2-7; D tentatively reads TRBD1 or TRBD2 (5 bases each). The CDR3 totals 15 residues. Trimming removed 2 bases from V and 0 bases from J, with 14 bases in between. Germline CDR1 and CDR2: GTSNPN and SVGIG (reference sequence). The CDR3 DNA reads TGTGCCTGGAGTCCCCGGGGCGTCCACTCCTACGAGCAGTACTTC. Protein sequence: CAWSPRGVHSYEQYF.

The chain joins TRBV10-1 to TRBJ2-1, with TRBD2 identical over 8 bases. The CDR3 length is 15 residues. Germline V CDR1 and CDR2: WNHNN, SYGVQD (reference sequence). V was pared by 2 bases and J by 4 bases, with 4 bases of the junction left unmatched. The CDR3: CASSESGSPYNEQFF. CDR3 DNA sequence: TGCGCCAGCAGTGAGAGCGGGAGTCCTTACAATGAGCAGTTCTTC.

The chain couples TRBV5-4 to TRBJ1-1; 12 nucleotides match TRBD1. The V gene's germline CDR1 is SGHNT and CDR2 YYREEE (reference sequence). The CDR3 spans 18 residues. V shed 1 base, J shed 4 bases, and the junction held 11 bases outside the gene matches. The CDR3, as DNA: TGTGCCAGCAGCTTGATCGGGACAGGGGGCTTGTCGGTCACTGAAGCTTTCTTT. Its translation is CASSLIGTGGLSVTEAFF.

CDR3: CASRPGLADQETQYF. CDR3 DNA sequence: TGTGCCAGCAGGCCGGGACTAGCGGACCAAGAGACCCAGTACTTC. The genes are TRBV2 and TRBJ2-5, with TRBD2 matching 11 bases. With 6 bases clipped from V and 0 bases from J, the junction kept 3 bases outside the gene matches. This CDR3 has 15 residues. CDR1 and CDR2 from the germline V gene are SNHLY and FYNNEI.

The gene calls are TRBV30 and TRBJ2-5; 11 positions agree with TRBD1. The CDR3 totals 15 residues. Looked up from germline, CDR1 is GTSNPN and CDR2 is SVGIG (reference sequence). Trimming at V came to 3 bases and at J to 5 bases, leaving 8 bases not matched to a gene. In DNA, the CDR3 is TGTGCCTGGAGAGGACAGGGGGCTATGAGGGAGACCCAGTACTTC. Translating gives CAWRGQGAMRETQYF.

This chain connects TRBV10-1 to TRBJ1-5; D is unresolved. The CDR3 consists of 19 residues. Germline V gene sequence: CDR1 WNHNN, CDR2 SYGVQD (reference sequence). Deletions cut 8 bases from V and 0 bases from J, with 26 bases between. The CDR3 DNA reads TGCGCCAGCGCCCGCCCCCCTGAGCGGCGATGCTATAGCAATCAGCCCCAGCATTTT. Its translation is CASARPPERRCYSNQPQHF.

This chain uses TRBV6-1 with TRBJ2-7; D may be TRBD2 (5 bases). CDR3 length equals 17 residues. CDR1 is MNHNS and CDR2 is SASEGT in the germline V gene. V shed 3 bases and J shed 1 base, with 19 bases lying between them. CDR3 in amino acids: CASSEGRRQDSSYEQYF. The DNA for the CDR3 is TGTGCCAGCAGTGAGGGTCGAAGGCAGGACTCATCCTACGAGCAGTACTTC.

The V call is TRBV21-1, the J call TRBJ2-7; TRBD2, as called in the table, went unchecked against the DNA. TRBV21-1 is recorded as a pseudogene. CDR3 length equals 15 residues. The CDR3 sequence is CASSKSGKGSYEQYF. The CDR3 bases are TGTGCCAGCAGCAAGAGCGGGAAGGGCTCCTACGAGCAGTACTTC.

This chain uses TRBV19 with TRBJ1-5, with TRBD1 matching over 9 bases. Trimming cost V 1 base and J 3 bases; bases outside gene matches: 13. The CDR3 extends over 19 amino acids. Germline V gene data show CDR1 as LNHDA and CDR2 as SQIVND (reference sequence). CDR3: CASSIVLEGQGLFNQPQHF. CDR3 DNA: TGTGCCAGTAGTATAGTTTTAGAGGGACAGGGTTTGTTCAATCAGCCCCAGCATTTT.

The V and J genes are TRBV27 and TRBJ1-4; maybe TRBD1 (5 bases). This CDR3 is 16 amino acids long. The germline CDR1 and CDR2 sequences are MNHEY and SMNVEV (reference sequence). The V end was cut by 4 bases, the J end by 8 bases, with 20 bases between. CDR3 DNA sequence: TGTGCCAGCAGTTCACACCCTGGCAGGGAGGGCGAAAAACTGTTTTTT. Its translation is CASSSHPGREGEKLFF. The full variable domain, in which reference TRBV27 and TRBJ1-4 provide the parts outside the CDR3, is EAQVTQNPRYLITVTGKKLTVTCSQNMNHEYMSWYRQDPGLGLRQIYYSMNVEVTDKGDVPEGYKVSRKEKRNFPLILESPSPNQTSLYFCASSSHPGREGEKLFFGSGTQLSVL.